The next 26 T cell receptor beta chains were all read from a single sample in a study of CXCR3-negative and CXCR3-positive naive CD8 T cells. No antigen has been identified for these receptors. TRB cDNA libraries were made by UMI-labeled 5' RACE. From the 5' RACE reads, TCRdb lists one entry per CDR3 protein and no DNA. The specimen's table records fewer than 90,000 distinct CDR3 sequences. The study, taken as a whole, reports: Naive cells that were CXCR3-positive had more hydrophobic TRB CDR3s (compared with CXCR3-negative naive cells).

The sample taken for sequencing was naive CXCR3+ CD8+ T cells from blood. Subset meaning: CD45RO-CCR7+CD27+CD95- naive CD8+ T cells expressing CXCR3 (TNR3+). The receptors originated from a human donor in good health. Some clones in this sample may be carry-over from other donors' samples.

The rearrangement joins TRBV28 to TRBJ2-7; the TCRdb call, TRBD1, lacks DNA for checking. CDR1 is MDHEN and CDR2 is SYDVKM in the germline V gene. The CDR3 is made up of 16 amino acids. The chain's CDR3 is CASSLGTVGFTYEQYF.

V is TRBV12-3 or TRBV12-4 and J is TRBJ2-3; with no DNA, the TCRdb D assignment of TRBD2 cannot be verified. The CDR3 runs to 15 residues. The CDR3 loop reads CACSFGGDAGDTQYF.

The chain uses TRBV19 and TRBJ2-7; TCRdb's assignment of TRBD1 cannot be checked, as there is no DNA. Germline CDR1 LNHDA, CDR2 SQIVND (reference sequence). The CDR3 spans 14 residues. The CDR3 region is CASSAGTGRYEQYF.

This chain connects TRBV10-3 to TRBJ2-7; TCRdb picks TRBD2, but there is no DNA to check that call. Germline-derived CDR1 and CDR2 are ENHRY and SYGVKD. The length of the CDR3 is 14 residues. The CDR3 here is CAINWREGNYEQYF.

V gene TRBV13 combines with J gene TRBJ1-1. The CDR3 runs to 11 residues. Germline lookup yields CDR1 PRHDT and CDR2 FYEKMQ (reference sequence). CDR3 amino acids: CASSFTDEAFF.

This rearrangement joins TRBV3-1 to TRBJ1-1; without DNA, the TCRdb call of TRBD1 cannot be checked. This CDR3 spans 16 amino acids. The germline gives CDR1 LGHDT, CDR2 YNNKEL (reference sequence). CDR3 residues: CASSQERSGGATEAFF.

The chain couples TRBV20-1 to TRBJ2-7; lacking DNA, the TRBD1 call made by TCRdb goes unchecked. The CDR3 has 12 residues. Looked up from germline, CDR1 is DFQATT and CDR2 is SNEGSKA (reference sequence). CDR3 sequence: CSAPDGTYEQYF.

This sequence joins TRBV7-2 and TRBJ1-2; lacking DNA, the TRBD1 call made by TCRdb goes unchecked. The germline V gene has CDR1 SGHTA and CDR2 FQGNSA. This CDR3 spans 13 amino acids. CDR3 region: CASSLEGHYGYTF. Complete variable domain (other parts from reference TRBV7-2 and TRBJ1-2): GAGVSQSPSNKVTEKGKDVELRCDPISGHTALYWYRQSLGQGLEFLIYFQGNSAPDKSGLPSDRFSAERTGGSVSTLTIQRTQQEDSAVYLCASSLEGHYGYTFGSGTRLTVV.

The gene calls are TRBV12-3 or TRBV12-4 and TRBJ2-2; TCRdb selects TRBD2, and the lack of DNA leaves this call unchecked. This CDR3 spans 17 amino acids. CDR3 sequence: CASSSILAGGDTGELFF.

This chain joins TRBV5-1 and TRBJ2-7; with no DNA, the TCRdb D assignment of TRBD1 cannot be verified. The CDR3 totals 15 residues. Germline CDR1 reads SGHRS; CDR2 reads YFSETQ. CDR3 region: CASSLEAGVTYEQYF.

The V gene is TRBV12-3 or TRBV12-4, the J gene TRBJ2-5; there is no DNA to check the TCRdb D call of TRBD1. The CDR3 length is 14 residues. Here the CDR3 reads CASSFPGSGETQYF.

The CDR3 loop is CSVAPGSSYEQYF. The J gene is TRBJ2-7, the V gene TRBV29-1; TCRdb names TRBD2, which stays unverified in the absence of DNA. The germline gives CDR1 SQVTM, CDR2 ANQGSEA. The CDR3 is 13 amino acids.

V and J are TRBV6-2 or TRBV6-3 and TRBJ2-7. Germline V gene lookup returns CDR1 MNHEY and CDR2 SVGEGT. The CDR3 has 16 amino acids. The CDR3 sequence is CASSYSATGRSYEQYF.

V is TRBV4-1 and J is TRBJ2-5. CDR1 and CDR2 (germline): MGHRA, YSYEKL. The CDR3 is 16 amino acids. CDR3 protein: CASSQEVGNSLETQYF.

This rearrangement joins TRBV6-5 to TRBJ2-5. The germline V gene encodes CDR1 MNHEY and CDR2 SVGAGI. The CDR3 runs 11 residues. The CDR3 here is CASEFKETQYF.

The chain joins TRBV20-1 to TRBJ1-5. The V gene's germline CDR1 is DFQATT and CDR2 SNEGSKA (reference sequence). The CDR3 totals 14 residues. The chain's CDR3 is CSVTHEFSNQPQHF.

The chain carries TRBV2 and TRBJ1-1; TCRdb's assignment of TRBD1 cannot be checked, as there is no DNA. This CDR3 has 14 amino acids. Germline assignment: CDR1 SNHLY and CDR2 FYNNEI. The CDR3 loop is CASRVVGSGTEAFF.

The V call is TRBV5-1, the J call TRBJ2-1; the D gene TCRdb calls, TRBD1, cannot be checked with no DNA. The CDR3 runs to 14 residues. Germline CDR1 SGHRS, CDR2 YFSETQ. The CDR3 loop reads CASSLAGQNNEQFF.

This rearrangement joins TRBV6-4 to TRBJ2-1. The CDR3 spans 16 residues. Germline-derived CDR1 and CDR2 are MRHNA and SNTAGT. The CDR3 is CASSDEAKGSYNEQFF.

The rearrangement links TRBV18 to TRBJ2-7; the TCRdb D gene call, TRBD2, has no DNA to confirm it. This CDR3 comprises 17 residues. Per the germline V gene, CDR1 is KGHSH and CDR2 is LQKENI. The CDR3 loop is CASSPRGSGPLSYEQYF.

This sequence joins TRBV29-1 and TRBJ1-3. Germline CDR1 reads SQVTM; CDR2 reads ANQGSEA. The CDR3 spans 16 residues. CDR3 residues: CSVEDETRLSGNTIYF.

The genes are TRBV5-1 and TRBJ1-6. CDR3 size: 17 residues. Per germline, CDR1 SGHRS and CDR2 YFSETQ. CDR3 sequence: CASRPPASGDLNSPLHF. Drawing the rest from reference TRBV5-1 and TRBJ1-6, the complete variable domain is KAGVTQTPRYLIKTRGQQVTLSCSPISGHRSVSWYQQTPGQGLQFLFEYFSETQRNKGNFPGRFSGRQFSNSRSEMNVSTLELGDSALYLCASRPPASGDLNSPLHFGNGTRLTVT.

The gene calls are TRBV7-9 and TRBJ2-7; TCRdb indicates TRBD1, and absent DNA this call remains unverified. Germline lookup yields CDR1 SEHNR and CDR2 FQNEAQ (reference sequence). The CDR3 contains 16 residues. The CDR3 sequence is CASSLPEGDVSYEQYF.

V is TRBV20-1 and J is TRBJ2-7. Germline-derived CDR1 and CDR2 are DFQATT and SNEGSKA (reference sequence). CDR3 length: 13 amino acids. The chain's CDR3 is CSARYPASYEQYF.

This chain uses TRBV4-1 with TRBJ2-7; TCRdb's assignment of TRBD1 cannot be checked, as there is no DNA. CDR1 MGHRA and CDR2 YSYEKL come from the germline V gene. This CDR3 has 15 residues. The CDR3 is CASSQDPTGFDEQYF.

The genes are TRBV28 and TRBJ2-5. CDR3 size: 12 residues. Germline V gene sequence: CDR1 MDHEN, CDR2 SYDVKM. CDR3 in amino acids: CASTAVKETQYF.